The rows below give T cell receptor beta chains drawn from one sample of a study of PD-1 blockade in mismatch repair-deficient tumors. Libraries were prepared by immunoSEQ multiplex PCR; TCRdb keeps only in-frame clonotypes and omits some of them. Altogether about 35,000 clones are present, less than 90% being singletons, with the ten largest covering about 3.3%. The source material was PBMCs, sampled roughly 6 weeks after starting pembrolizumab. The receptors here all came from an adult with mismatch repair-deficient cancer. CDR3s include the opening cysteine and the closing phenylalanine or tryptophan. A D gene is named only where the DNA matches it firmly. Rows may omit the clone size; those that give it use once, few, many or a size class.

j_gene | d_gene | abundance | v_gene | CDR3nt | CDR3aa
TRBJ1-1 | . | . | TRBV28 | TGTGCCAGCAGTTTAGAGCGGGCGACTGAAGCTTTCTTT | CASSLERATEAFF
TRBJ2-1 | . | . | TRBV5-5 | TGTGCCAGCAGAGTAGAGGCGGGCAATGAGCAGTTCTTC | CASRVEAGNEQFF
TRBJ1-1 | TRBD1 | . | TRBV6-1 | TGTGCCAGCAAGTTGACAGGGGGGGTCACTGAAGCTTTCTTT | CASKLTGGVTEAFF
TRBJ1-1 | . | once | TRBV21-1 | TGTGCCAGCAGCAATGGGGGCAGGTGGACTGAAGCTTTCTTT | CASSNGGRWTEAFF
TRBJ1-1 | TRBD1 | . | TRBV18 | TGTGCCAGCTCACCGCAACAGGGGGCGCGGGACACTGAAGCTTTCTTT | CASSPQQGARDTEAFF
TRBJ1-2 | . | . | TRBV28 | TGTGCCAGCAGTTTATCTGAGGAGGGGTCCCGTGGCTATGGCTACACCTTC | CASSLSEEGSRGYGYTF
TRBJ2-1 | TRBD2 | . | TRBV10-3 | TGTGCCATCAGTGAGGCGGGTAGCGGGAGCATTTCAGGTGAGCAGTTCTTC | CAISEAGSGSISGEQFF
TRBJ1-3 | . | . | TRBV11-2 | TGTGCCAGCAGCCCACTGACTCCGTATCCCAACACCATATATTTT | CASSPLTPYPNTIYF
TRBJ2-1 | . | . | TRBV5-1 | TGCGCCAGCAGCTTGGGAGGGAGCACCTACAATGAGCAGTTCTTC | CASSLGGSTYNEQFF
TRBJ1-5 | . | . | TRBV7-2 | TGTGCCAGCAGCTTCATCGGGGGAGGTCAGCCCCAGCATTTT | CASSFIGGGQPQHF
TRBJ2-3 | TRBD1 | . | TRBV29-1 | TGCAGCGTTGACGGGGACAGGGGGAGCACAGATACGCAGTATTTT | CSVDGDRGSTDTQYF
TRBJ2-1 | . | . | TRBV27 | TGTGCCAGCAGTTTTCCAGGTCTGGATGAGCAGTTCTTC | CASSFPGLDEQFF
TRBJ2-1 | TRBD2 | . | TRBV15 | TGTGCCACCAGCGGACTTAGCGGGAGGGCCTCCAATGAGCAGTTCTTC | CATSGLSGRASNEQFF
TRBJ2-7 | TRBD2 | . | TRBV5-1 | TGCGCCAGCAGCTTGGTAACTAGCGGGAGGGGAATGTACGAGCAGTACTTC | CASSLVTSGRGMYEQYF
TRBJ2-7 | TRBD1 | few | TRBV6-5 | TGTGCCAGCAGAACCAGGGGGACCTTCTACGAGCAGTACTTC | CASRTRGTFYEQYF
TRBJ1-4 | . | . | TRBV6-5 | TGTGCCAGCAGTCGGGGACAAATTAATGAAAAACTGTTTTTT | CASSRGQINEKLFF
TRBJ2-3 | TRBD1 | . | TRBV5-1 | TGCGCCAGCAGCGACAGGACAGGGATGGGCACAGATACGCAGTATTTT | CASSDRTGMGTDTQYF
TRBJ2-2 | TRBD2 | . | TRBV9 | TGTGCCAGCAGCGTTAGCGGGAGGCCCGAGGCCGGGGAGCTGTTTTTT | CASSVSGRPEAGELFF
TRBJ2-2 | TRBD2 | . | TRBV5-8 | TGTGCCAGCAGCTATCGCACTAGCGGGAACACCGGGGAGCTGTTTTTT | CASSYRTSGNTGELFF
TRBJ1-2 | TRBD1 | once | TRBV28 | TGTGCCAGCAGTGACAGGGGGTATGGCTACACCTTC | CASSDRGYGYTF
TRBJ2-3 | TRBD2 | . | TRBV5-1 | TGCGCCAGCAGCGGTCAGGGAGGGGCAGATACGCAGTATTTT | CASSGQGGADTQYF
TRBJ1-3 | . | . | TRBV18 | TGTGCCAGTTCCCCTCCTGACAGAGGCTCTGGAAACACCATATATTTT | CASSPPDRGSGNTIYF
TRBJ1-1 | . | once | TRBV11-1 | TGTGCCAGCAGCCCCGACACTGAAGCTTTCTTT | CASSPDTEAFF
TRBJ2-1 | TRBD2 | . | TRBV7-2 | TGTGCCAGCAGCCCACCCCTAGCGGGAGTCAATGAGCAGTTCTTC | CASSPPLAGVNEQFF
TRBJ2-6 | . | . | TRBV14 | TGTGCCAGCAGCCAAGCCACTGGGGCCAACGTCCTGACTTTC | CASSQATGANVLTF
TRBJ1-2 | TRBD1 | few | TRBV27 | TGTGCCAGCAGCCCCCTGGGACAGCAGTTTGGCTACACCTTC | CASSPLGQQFGYTF